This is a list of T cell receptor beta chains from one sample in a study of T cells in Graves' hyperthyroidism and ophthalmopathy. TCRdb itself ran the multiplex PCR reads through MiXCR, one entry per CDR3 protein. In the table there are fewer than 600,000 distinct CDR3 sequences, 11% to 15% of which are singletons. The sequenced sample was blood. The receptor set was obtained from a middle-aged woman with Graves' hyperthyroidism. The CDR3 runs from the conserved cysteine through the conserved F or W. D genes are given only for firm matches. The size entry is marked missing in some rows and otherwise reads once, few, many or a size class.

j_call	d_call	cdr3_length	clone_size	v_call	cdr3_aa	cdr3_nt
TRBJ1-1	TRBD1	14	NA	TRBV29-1	CSVVRQGVNTEAFF	TGCAGCGTTGTTAGACAGGGCGTGAACACTGAAGCTTTCTTT
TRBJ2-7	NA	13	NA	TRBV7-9	CASSLGMTYEQYF	TGTGCCAGCAGCTTGGGCATGACCTACGAGCAGTACTTC
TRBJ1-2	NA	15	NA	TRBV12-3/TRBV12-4	CASSPAPGGLIRYTF	TGTGCCAGCAGCCCGGCACCGGGGGGCCTGATTCGCTACACCTTC
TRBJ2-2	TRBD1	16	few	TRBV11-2	CASSWGQGARSGELFF	TGTGCCAGCAGCTGGGGACAGGGGGCGCGTTCCGGGGAGCTGTTTTTT
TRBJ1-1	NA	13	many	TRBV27	CASRLGTNTEAFF	TGTGCCAGCAGATTGGGCACGAACACTGAAGCTTTCTTT
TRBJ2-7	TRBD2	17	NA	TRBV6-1	CASSDSLAEPSPHEQYF	TGTGCCAGCAGTGATAGTCTAGCGGAGCCCTCACCCCACGAGCAGTACTTC
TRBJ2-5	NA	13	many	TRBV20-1	CSASGVGGETQYF	TGCAGTGCTAGCGGAGTGGGTGGGGAGACCCAGTACTTC
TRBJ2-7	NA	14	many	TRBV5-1	CASSEQTGAYEQYF	TGCGCCAGCAGCGAGCAGACAGGAGCGTACGAGCAGTACTTC
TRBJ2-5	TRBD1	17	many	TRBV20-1	CSASLETGLFGEETQYF	TGCAGTGCTAGCCTTGAGACAGGGTTGTTCGGAGAAGAGACCCAGTACTTC
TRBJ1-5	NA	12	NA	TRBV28	CASMQGSQPQHF	TGTGCCAGTATGCAGGGTTCCCAGCCCCAGCATTTT
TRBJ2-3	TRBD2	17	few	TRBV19	CASSNPGLAGGPDTQYF	TGTGCCAGTAGTAACCCGGGACTAGCGGGAGGGCCAGATACGCAGTATTTT
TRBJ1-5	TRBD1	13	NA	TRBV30	CAWSVQGSQPQHF	TGTGCCTGGAGTGTACAGGGGAGCCAGCCCCAGCATTTT
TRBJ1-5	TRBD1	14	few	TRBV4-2	CASSHDRGNQPQHF	TGTGCCAGCAGCCATGACAGGGGCAATCAGCCCCAGCATTTT
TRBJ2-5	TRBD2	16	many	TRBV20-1	CSARDPSGKGGETQYF	TGCAGTGCTAGAGATCCTAGCGGAAAGGGAGGAGAGACCCAGTACTTC
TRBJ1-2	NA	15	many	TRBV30	CAWSDTGPRGYGYTF	TGTGCCTGGAGCGATACCGGGCCTCGAGGCTATGGCTACACCTTC
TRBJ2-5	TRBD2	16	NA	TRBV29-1	CSVAQTSGTMLGTQYF	TGCAGCGTTGCCCAGACTAGCGGGACGATGCTGGGGACCCAGTACTTC
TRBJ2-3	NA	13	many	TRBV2	CASNLQGSDTQYF	TGTGCCAGCAACCTCCAGGGATCAGATACGCAGTATTTT
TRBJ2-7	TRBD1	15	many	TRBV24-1	CATSDTGTDHYEQYF	TGTGCCACCAGTGATACCGGGACAGACCATTACGAGCAGTACTTC
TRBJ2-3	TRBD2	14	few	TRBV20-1	CSARSGTSTDTQYF	TGCAGTGCTAGGAGCGGGACTAGCACAGATACGCAGTATTTT
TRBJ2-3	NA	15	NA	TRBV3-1	CASSWTGYSTDTQYF	TGTGCCAGCAGCTGGACGGGCTATTCCACAGATACGCAGTATTTT
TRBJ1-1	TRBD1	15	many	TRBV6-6	CASSYYSDRDTEAFF	TGTGCCAGCAGTTACTACTCCGACAGGGACACTGAAGCTTTCTTT
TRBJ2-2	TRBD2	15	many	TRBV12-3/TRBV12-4	CASTVGLAATGELFF	TGTGCCAGCACCGTAGGACTAGCGGCCACCGGGGAGCTGTTTTTT
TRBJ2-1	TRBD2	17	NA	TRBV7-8	CASSHPRSGGLYNEQFF	TGCGCCAGCAGCCACCCAAGGTCGGGAGGCCTCTACAATGAGCAGTTCTTC
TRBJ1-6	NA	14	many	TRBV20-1	CSASKTLVNSPLHF	TGCAGTGCTAGTAAAACGTTGGTTAATTCACCCCTCCACTTT
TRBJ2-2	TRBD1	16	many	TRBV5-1	CASSLTGGAVTGELFF	TGCGCCAGCAGCCTGACAGGGGGCGCGGTTACCGGGGAGCTGTTTTTT
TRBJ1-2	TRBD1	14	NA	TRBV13	CASSLADRDYGYAF	TGTGCCAGCAGCTTAGCGGACAGGGACTATGGCTACGCCTTC
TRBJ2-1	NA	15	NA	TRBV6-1	CASSEFRARDNEQFF	TGTGCCAGCAGTGAATTCAGGGCTCGAGACAATGAGCAGTTCTTC
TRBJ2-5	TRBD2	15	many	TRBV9	CASSTLAGAQETQYF	TGTGCCAGCAGCACCCTAGCGGGAGCTCAAGAGACCCAGTACTTC
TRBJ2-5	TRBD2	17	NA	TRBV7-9	CASSLLGEKGGQETQYF	TGTGCCAGCAGCCTGTTAGGGGAGAAGGGAGGGCAAGAGACCCAGTACTTC
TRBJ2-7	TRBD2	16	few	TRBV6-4	CAPRGLAGGSTYEQYF	TGTGCCCCGAGGGGACTAGCGGGAGGAAGCACCTACGAGCAGTACTTC
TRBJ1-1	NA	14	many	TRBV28	CASSLKGGPAGAFF	TGTGCCAGCAGTTTAAAAGGGGGACCCGCGGGAGCTTTCTTT
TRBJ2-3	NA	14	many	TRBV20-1	CSAPVLVAPDTQYF	TGCAGTGCCCCGGTGCTAGTTGCCCCAGATACGCAGTATTTT
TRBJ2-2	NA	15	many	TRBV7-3	CASSLGTPYTGELFF	TGTGCCAGCAGCTTAGGGACTCCCTACACCGGGGAGCTGTTTTTT
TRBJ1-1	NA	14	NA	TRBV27	CASSFWGSDTEAFF	TGTGCCAGCAGTTTTTGGGGTTCGGACACTGAAGCTTTCTTT
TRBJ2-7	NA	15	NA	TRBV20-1	CSARPIHGSMGEQYF	TGCAGTGCTAGACCTATTCATGGGAGTATGGGCGAGCAGTACTTC
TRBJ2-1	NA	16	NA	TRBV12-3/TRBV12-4	CASSLGLFSSYNEQFF	TGTGCCAGCAGTTTAGGGCTGTTCTCCTCCTACAATGAGCAGTTCTTC
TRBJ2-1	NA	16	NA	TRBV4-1	CASSQDGSGAYNEQFF	TGCGCCAGCAGCCAAGATGGGTCAGGAGCCTACAATGAGCAGTTCTTC
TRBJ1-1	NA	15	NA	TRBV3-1	CASSQDKLGNTEAFF	TGTGCCAGCAGCCAAGATAAGTTAGGAAACACTGAAGCTTTCTTT
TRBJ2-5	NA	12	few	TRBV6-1	CASRDYRETQYF	TGTGCCAGCAGGGATTACAGGGAGACCCAGTACTTC
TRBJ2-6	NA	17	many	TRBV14	CASSQTGPLTGANVLTF	TGTGCCAGCAGCCAAACCGGACCGCTGACTGGGGCCAACGTCCTGACTTTC
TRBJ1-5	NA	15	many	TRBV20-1	CSARDVGAQIQPQHF	TGCAGTGCTAGAGATGTGGGGGCGCAAATTCAGCCCCAGCATTTT
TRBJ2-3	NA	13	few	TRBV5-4	CASSLDSTGTQYF	TGTGCCAGCAGCTTGGACAGCACAGGTACGCAGTATTTT
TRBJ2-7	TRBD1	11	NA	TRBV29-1	CTALWDREQYF	TGCACAGCGTTATGGGACAGGGAGCAGTACTTC
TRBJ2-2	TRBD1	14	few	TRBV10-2	CASRRDRGTGELFF	TGCGCCAGCAGACGCGACAGGGGAACCGGGGAGCTGTTTTTT
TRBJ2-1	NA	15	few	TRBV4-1	CASSQSQRAGNEQFF	TGCGCCAGCAGCCAATCCCAGCGGGCGGGGAATGAGCAGTTCTTC
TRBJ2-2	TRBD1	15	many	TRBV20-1	CSARPGQWNTGELFF	TGCAGTGCTAGGCCGGGACAGTGGAACACCGGGGAGCTGTTTTTT
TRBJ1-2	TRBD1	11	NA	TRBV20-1	CSVQTGRGYTF	TGCAGTGTCCAGACAGGGCGGGGCTACACCTTC
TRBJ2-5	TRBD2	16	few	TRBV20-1	CSARPGGNQYQGTQYF	TGCAGTGCTAGGCCGGGGGGAAACCAATACCAAGGGACCCAGTACTTC
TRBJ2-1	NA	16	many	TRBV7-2	CASSAPGLYTYNEQFF	TGTGCCAGCAGCGCCCCGGGACTTTACACCTACAATGAGCAGTTCTTC
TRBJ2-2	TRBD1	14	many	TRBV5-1	CASSRDRIGGELFF	TGCGCCAGCAGCAGGGACAGGATCGGTGGGGAGCTGTTTTTT
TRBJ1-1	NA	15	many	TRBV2	CASRSGTVSSTEAFF	TGTGCCAGCCGTTCCGGGACGGTTTCGAGCACTGAAGCTTTCTTT
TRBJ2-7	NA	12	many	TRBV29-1	CSVEDSPYEQYF	TGCAGCGTTGAAGACAGTCCCTACGAGCAGTACTTC
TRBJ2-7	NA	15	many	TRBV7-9	CASSSTRTDPYEQYF	TGTGCCAGCAGCTCCACCCGGACAGACCCCTACGAGCAGTACTTC
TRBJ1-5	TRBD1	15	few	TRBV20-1	CSAREEPQGGQPQHF	TGCAGTGCTAGAGAGGAGCCCCAGGGGGGTCAGCCCCAGCATTTT
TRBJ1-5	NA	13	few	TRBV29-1	CSVPGGGNQPQHF	TGCAGCGTTCCGGGTGGGGGCAATCAGCCCCAGCATTTT
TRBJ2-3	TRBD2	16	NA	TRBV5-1	CASSLAASGTTDTQYF	TGCGCCAGCAGCTTGGCGGCTAGCGGGACCACAGATACGCAGTATTTT
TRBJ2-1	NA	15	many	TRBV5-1	CASSGLSESYNEQFF	TGCGCCAGCAGCGGGCTGTCAGAGTCCTACAATGAGCAGTTCTTC
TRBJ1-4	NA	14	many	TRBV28	CASSSDRSNEKLFF	TGTGCCAGCAGTAGTGACCGGTCTAATGAAAAACTGTTTTTT
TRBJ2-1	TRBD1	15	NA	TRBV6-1	CATFPGTGGIDEQFF	TGTGCCACATTTCCGGGGACAGGGGGCATCGATGAGCAGTTCTTC